The 25 T cell receptor beta chains given below trace back to one sample, sequenced in a study of T cell responses to AZD1222 COVID-19 vaccine. TCRdb keeps only in-frame clones here, not all; method: immunoSEQ multiplex PCR. The data show 120,000 or so clones, 92% seen once. The material sequenced was peripheral blood, taken on day 0 of AZD1222 vaccination. These receptors all stem from an adult in good health.

The CDR3, as DNA: TGTGCCAGCAGCTTAGTCCCAGGGGGCAACACCGGGGAGCTGTTTTTT. It codes for CASSLVPGGNTGELFF. The V gene is TRBV7-6, the J gene TRBJ2-2; 8 bases fit TRBD1. Per the germline V gene, CDR1 is SGHVS and CDR2 is FNYEAQ. Losses at the gene ends were 1 base for V and 2 bases for J; bases not matched to a gene: 3. The length of the CDR3 is 16 residues.

V usage is TRBV10-3 and J usage is TRBJ2-3; possibly TRBD1 or TRBD2 for D (5 bases each). V lost 3 bases and J lost 2, with 18 bases in between. Germline CDR1 is ENHRY and CDR2 is SYGVKD. The CDR3 runs 17 residues. The CDR3 nucleotides read TGTGCCATCAGTGACTCCCAGTGGGGGACCGCCACAGATACGCAGTATTTT. This codes for CAISDSQWGTATDTQYF.

The rearrangement links TRBV29-1 to TRBJ2-2; D unresolved. Trimming pared 0 bases from V and 4 bases from J, leaving 18 bases between. This CDR3 is 17 amino acids long. Germline V gene sequence: CDR1 SQVTM, CDR2 ANQGSEA. The CDR3 spells CSVEDGVDTATTGELFF. In DNA, the CDR3 is TGCAGCGTTGAAGATGGGGTCGACACCGCCACCACCGGGGAGCTGTTTTTT.

J is TRBJ1-5 and V is TRBV2, with D perhaps TRBD1 (5 bases). From germline, CDR1 is SNHLY and CDR2 FYNNEI. V dropped 4 bases and J dropped 6 bases, with 16 bases sitting between them. The length of the CDR3 is 15 residues. The CDR3 loop reads CASSADGDFSQPQHF. The CDR3, as DNA: TGTGCCAGCAGTGCCGATGGGGACTTCTCTCAGCCCCAGCATTTT.

The chain has TRBV5-1 and TRBJ2-6; D is possibly TRBD2 (6 bases). Trimming stripped 2 bases from V and 2 bases from J, with 14 bases between. This CDR3 has 17 residues. Looked up from germline, CDR1 is SGHRS and CDR2 is YFSETQ. The CDR3 region is CASSFSNPGAGANVLTF. The CDR3 DNA sequence: TGCGCCAGCAGCTTTTCCAATCCGGGAGCTGGGGCCAACGTCCTGACTTTC.

This clone was recorded a few times. The chain links TRBV6-5 to TRBJ1-6; D unresolved. Trimming removed 7 bases at V and 7 bases at J, with 14 bases between. Per germline, CDR1 MNHEY and CDR2 SVGAGI. The CDR3 consists of 14 residues. The CDR3 sequence: CASIVGLQNSPLHF. The DNA of the CDR3 is TGTGCCAGCATCGTTGGTCTCCAAAATTCACCCCTCCACTTT.

V is TRBV18 and J is TRBJ1-2; 8 bases match TRBD1. CDR3 length equals 13 residues. Germline assignment: CDR1 KGHSH and CDR2 LQKENI. V gave up 6 bases and J gave up 5 bases; unmatched junction bases: 5. The CDR3 is CASSPGQEYGYTF. The DNA of the CDR3 is TGTGCCAGCTCGCCGGGACAGGAGTATGGCTACACCTTC. Using reference TRBV18 and TRBJ1-2 for the parts outside the CDR3, the full variable domain is NAGVMQNPRHLVRRRGQEARLRCSPMKGHSHVYWYRQLPEEGLKFMVYLQKENIIDESGMPKERFSAEFPKEGPSILRIQQVVRGDSAAYFCASSPGQEYGYTFGSGTRLTVV.

The gene calls are TRBV6-2 or TRBV6-3 and TRBJ1-2; no clear D. CDR1 and CDR2 (germline): MNHEY, SVGEGT. This CDR3 has 13 residues. V dropped 2 bases and J dropped 0 bases, with 4 bases sitting between them. CDR3 sequence reads: CASSYKPNYGYTF. The CDR3 bases are TGTGCCAGCAGTTACAAACCTAACTATGGCTACACCTTC.

The CDR3, as DNA: TGTGCCAGCAGTCTTACTAGCGGGGCCTACAATGAGCAGTTCTTC. This translates into CASSLTSGAYNEQFF. This chain links TRBV6-2 or TRBV6-3 with TRBJ2-1, with 10 nucleotides matching TRBD2. V was pared by 5 bases and J by 2 bases, with 3 bases of the junction left unmatched. This CDR3 is built from 15 residues. Germline CDR1 MNHEY, CDR2 SVGEGT.

The V gene is TRBV6-5, the J gene TRBJ2-5; no clear D. V dropped 0 bases and J dropped 4 bases, with 12 bases sitting between them. The CDR3 contains 15 residues. From germline, CDR1 is MNHEY and CDR2 SVGAGI. CDR3 loop: CASSYSIGVGETQYF. CDR3 nucleotide sequence: TGTGCCAGCAGTTACTCGATTGGCGTAGGAGAGACCCAGTACTTC.

This sequence joins TRBV28 and TRBJ2-7; TRBD1 is a possible D gene (6 bases). The V end was cut by 3 bases, the J end by 6 bases, with 15 bases between. The CDR3 has 14 amino acids. Germline CDR1 MDHEN, CDR2 SYDVKM. This CDR3 reads CASSFLTGTSEQYF. CDR3 sequence (DNA): TGTGCCAGCAGTTTTCTCACAGGGACGAGCGAGCAGTACTTC.

This chain connects TRBV19 to TRBJ1-2; D is possibly TRBD1 (5 bases). Deletions cut 10 bases from V and 5 bases from J, with 14 bases between. The CDR3 extends over 12 amino acids. Germline CDR1 is LNHDA and CDR2 is SQIVND (reference sequence). The CDR3: CATGRDEYGYTF. CDR3 nucleotide sequence: TGTGCCACCGGCAGGGATGAATATGGCTACACCTTC.

The chain carries TRBV30 and TRBJ1-1; tentative D call: TRBD1 (6 bases). V dropped 0 bases and J dropped 6 bases, with 23 bases sitting between them. The germline CDR1 and CDR2 sequences are GTSNPN and SVGIG (reference sequence). The CDR3 spans 17 residues. The CDR3 nucleotides are TGTGCCTGGAGTGTTTCGGGGGACACTCTTTCGTACTCTGAAGCTTTCTTT. Translating it yields CAWSVSGDTLSYSEAFF.

J is TRBJ2-1 and V is TRBV6-4; tentatively, D is TRBD1 or TRBD2 (7 bases each). This CDR3 spans 15 amino acids. Trimming pared 3 bases from V and 2 bases from J, leaving 11 bases between. Germline values: CDR1 MRHNA, CDR2 SNTAGT. The CDR3 protein is CASSEGRGPYNEQFF. CDR3 DNA sequence: TGTGCCAGCAGTGAAGGGAGGGGGCCCTACAATGAGCAGTTCTTC.

The genes are TRBV6-6 and TRBJ2-3; possibly TRBD2 for D (6 bases). V lost 2 bases and J lost 0, with 9 bases in between. The CDR3 covers 15 residues. Germline lookup yields CDR1 MNHNY and CDR2 SVGAGI (reference sequence). This CDR3 reads CASSYLGGSTDTQYF. CDR3 nucleotides: TGTGCCAGCAGTTACCTGGGAGGCAGCACAGATACGCAGTATTTT.

This chain joins TRBV5-6 and TRBJ1-3; D possibly corresponds to TRBD1 (5 bases). V dropped 4 bases and J dropped 2 bases, with 13 bases sitting between them. Germline assignment: CDR1 SGHDT and CDR2 YYEEEE. The CDR3 has 15 amino acids. CDR3 nucleotides: TGTGCCAGCAGCCCCAGGGAATCGGCTGGAAACACCATATATTTT. Encoded protein: CASSPRESAGNTIYF.

Comments on this clone: Other DNA sequences in the same sample also yield this CDR3. The chain recombines TRBV11-2 with TRBJ1-3; D is uncertain. This CDR3 spans 14 amino acids. Per the germline V gene, CDR1 is SGHAT and CDR2 is FQNNGV. V was cut by 5 bases and J by 0 bases, with 8 bases left in between. The CDR3 spells CASSLGSSGNTIYF. CDR3 DNA: TGTGCCAGCAGCCTAGGGTCCTCTGGAAACACCATATATTTT.

This clone was observed once. The chain recombines TRBV6-6 with TRBJ1-5, with D hard to call. V gave up 4 bases and J gave up 3 bases, with 7 bases separating them. The germline V gene encodes CDR1 MNHNY and CDR2 SVGAGI (reference sequence). This CDR3 spans 13 amino acids. The CDR3 nucleotides are TGTGCCAGCAGTTGGAATTACAATCAGCCCCAGCATTTT. Translating gives CASSWNYNQPQHF.

This clone was seen once. V usage is TRBV3-1 (or the pseudogene TRBV3-2) and J usage is TRBJ1-2; perhaps TRBD1 as D (6 bases). V shed 0 bases and J shed 0 bases, with 11 bases lying between them. The CDR3 spans 16 residues. Germline V lookup: CDR1 LGHDT, CDR2 YNNKEL (reference sequence). CDR3 region: CASSQETGYSNYGYTF. In DNA form, the CDR3 reads TGTGCCAGCAGCCAAGAGACAGGCTACTCTAACTATGGCTACACCTTC.

The genes are TRBV20-1 and TRBJ2-7; D call uncertain. Trimming left V 3 bases short and J 1 base short, with 7 bases between. The CDR3 runs 12 residues. The germline gives CDR1 DFQATT, CDR2 SNEGSKA (reference sequence). CDR3 coding DNA: TGCAGTGCTAGTGGGGAATCCTACGAGCAGTACTTC. It is translated as CSASGESYEQYF.

V usage is TRBV5-1 and J usage is TRBJ2-1; D may correspond to TRBD1 or TRBD2 (5 bases each). Trimming removed 0 bases from V and 6 bases from J, with 10 bases in between. CDR1 and CDR2 (germline): SGHRS, YFSETQ. CDR3 length: 14 amino acids. This CDR3 reads CASSLEGSPNEQFF. The DNA of the CDR3 is TGCGCCAGCAGCTTGGAGGGGAGTCCCAATGAGCAGTTCTTC.

This chain joins TRBV4-3 and TRBJ1-3; D gene unclear. V lost 0 bases and J lost 4, with 16 bases in between. This CDR3 comprises 17 residues. Germline loops: CDR1 LGHNA, CDR2 YSLEER. The CDR3: CASSQDHAGPTGNTIYF. The CDR3 DNA reads as TGCGCCAGCAGCCAAGATCACGCAGGCCCGACCGGAAACACCATATATTTT.

The chain employs TRBV7-6 and TRBJ1-4; TRBD1 aligns across 7 bases. The CDR3 is 16 amino acids. Germline V gene data show CDR1 as SGHVS and CDR2 as FNYEAQ. V lost 5 bases to trimming and J lost 0 bases; unmatched junction nucleotides: 6. The CDR3: CASSRWTGPTNEKLFF. In nucleotides, the CDR3 is TGTGCCAGCAGCCGATGGACAGGACCAACTAATGAAAAACTGTTTTTT.

This chain joins TRBV4-1 and TRBJ1-5; 7 bases fit TRBD1. This CDR3 has 16 residues. Germline CDR1 reads MGHRA; CDR2 reads YSYEKL. Trimming at V came to 1 base and at J to 2 bases, leaving 5 bases not matched to a gene. The CDR3 DNA follows: TGCGCCAGCAGCCAAGGTAGACAGGGAGGCAATCAGCCCCAGCATTTT. Translation: CASSQGRQGGNQPQHF.

In DNA form, the CDR3 reads TGTGCCAGCAGTCGCCAAGTGGGGGCAACAGTGAACAATGAGCAGTTCTTC. Its translation: CASSRQVGATVNNEQFF. The chain uses TRBV6-6 and TRBJ2-1, with D possibly matching TRBD1 (6 bases). The CDR3 extends over 17 amino acids. Trimming removed 5 bases from V and 5 bases from J, with 22 bases in between. Per germline, CDR1 MNHNY and CDR2 SVGAGI (reference sequence).